The T cell receptor (beta chain) under discussion was sequenced for a study of blood T cell repertoires in COVID-19. The protocol was immunoSEQ multiplex PCR, while the TCRdb copy is restricted to in-frame clones and leaves out a portion. Of around 220,000 clones in the sample, roughly 84% are singletons; the top ten hold approximately 20%. V lost 2 bases and J lost 2, with 24 bases in between. The germline gives CDR1 KGHSH, CDR2 LQKENI. The CDR3 loop spans 19 amino acids. Sequenced material: peripheral blood. This receptor was obtained from a man younger than 40 with active or convalescent COVID-19. J is TRBJ1-2 and V is TRBV18; tentatively, D is TRBD1 (6 bases). The CDR3 protein is CASSPYPGGSGTTNYGYTF. CDR3 sequence (DNA): TGTGCCAGCTCACCATATCCGGGTGGCTCGGGGACAACGAACTATGGCTACACCTTC.